This TCR beta chain appears in the sequencing data of a study of early T cells in non-severe SARS-CoV-2 infection. Study-level information: Sequencing of unsorted whole blood was done on bulk RNA, leaving chains unpaired. Study-level points and caveats: Anti-spike CD8 responses were favored in VDJdb matching, and private and CD4 specificities were missed.

Individual cDNA molecules received unique molecular identifiers during library preparation. TCRdb re-analysed the 5' RACE reads in MiXCR, keeping a single row per CDR3 protein. The repertoire includes 40,000 or so distinct CDR3 sequences, around 10% of them detected once, and 20% to 25% sits in the top ten. The CDR3 has 11 residues. In germline, CDR1 is SQVTM, CDR2 ANQGSEA. Trimming removed 7 bases at V and 5 bases at J, with 9 bases between. Worth noting for this clonotype: What it binds is unknown.

Sequencing was performed on whole blood. This receptor was taken from an adult who was a healthcare worker with PCR-confirmed SARS-CoV-2 infection or an uninfected control (not recorded which). The chain has TRBV29-1 and TRBJ2-1; D possibly matches TRBD1 or TRBD2 (5 bases each). The CDR3 nucleotides read TGCAGCGCTGGGACGGACAATGAGCAGTTCTTC. This encodes CSAGTDNEQFF.